Sequencing of this T cell receptor beta chain was carried out in a study of blood T cell repertoires in COVID-19. For the study at large: Whether acute or convalescent, the COVID-19 samples came from the United States, Italy and Spain. Nucleic acid was either cDNA or gDNA, and it came from T cells, B-cell-depleted T cells, or PBMCs.

In the original analysis: Reference gene primer amplification gave estimated nucleated cell counts. The protocol was immunoSEQ multiplex PCR, while the TCRdb copy is restricted to in-frame clones and leaves out a portion. The V and J calls and the clone size are those of that table, but D and trimming were determined from the DNA. The table shows 250,000 to 300,000 clones, with about 86% occurring only once. With 0 bases removed from V and 0 bases from J, the gap between germline ends came to 12 bases. In germline, CDR1 is LGHNA, CDR2 YNFKEQ. The CDR3 is made up of 17 amino acids. The chain uses TRBV4-2 and TRBJ1-5; no definite D call. Material for sequencing was peripheral blood. The receptor comes from a woman aged 60-75 years with active or convalescent COVID-19. CDR3 bases: TGTGCCAGCAGCCAAGATTTTCGAGGCTATAGCAATCAGCCCCAGCATTTT. Translating it yields CASSQDFRGYSNQPQHF.